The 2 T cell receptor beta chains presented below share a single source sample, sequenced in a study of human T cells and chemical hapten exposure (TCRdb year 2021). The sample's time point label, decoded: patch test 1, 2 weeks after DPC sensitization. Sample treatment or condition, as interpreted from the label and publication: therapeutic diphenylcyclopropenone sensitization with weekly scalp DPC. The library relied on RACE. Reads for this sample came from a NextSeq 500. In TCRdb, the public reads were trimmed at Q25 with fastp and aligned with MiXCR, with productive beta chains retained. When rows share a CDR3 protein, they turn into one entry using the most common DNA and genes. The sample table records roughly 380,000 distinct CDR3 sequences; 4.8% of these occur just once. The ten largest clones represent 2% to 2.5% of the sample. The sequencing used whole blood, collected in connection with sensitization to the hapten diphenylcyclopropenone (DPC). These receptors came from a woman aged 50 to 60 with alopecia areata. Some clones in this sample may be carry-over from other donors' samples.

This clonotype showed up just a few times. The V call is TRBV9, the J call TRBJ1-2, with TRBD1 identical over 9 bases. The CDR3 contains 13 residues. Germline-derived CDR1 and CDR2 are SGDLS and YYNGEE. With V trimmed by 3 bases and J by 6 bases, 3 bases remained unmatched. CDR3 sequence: CASSGGTGNGYTF. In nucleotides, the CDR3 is TGTGCCAGCAGCGGGGGGACAGGGAATGGCTACACCTTC.

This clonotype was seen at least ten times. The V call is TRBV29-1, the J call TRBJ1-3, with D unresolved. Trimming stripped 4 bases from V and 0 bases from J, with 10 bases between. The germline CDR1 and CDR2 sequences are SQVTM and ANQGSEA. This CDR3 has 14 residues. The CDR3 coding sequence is TGCAGCGTTGCGGGCAGCAACTCTGGAAACACCATATATTTT. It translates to CSVAGSNSGNTIYF.